The 32 T cell receptor beta chains presented below share a single source sample, sequenced in a study of human CD4 T cells and Enterobacteriaceae (dated by TCRdb to the early 2020s). Memory CD4+ T cells, defined as all CD4+ cells except CD45RA+CCR7+CD95- naive cells, were FACS-sorted on a FACSAria III to over 95% purity. The library was produced with the immunoSEQ multiplex PCR assay. In TCRdb, the immuneACCESS table is reduced to in-frame sequences with V and J assigned. These tables do not hold every clone; where another copy was compared, an unresolved V gene accounts for under half, and the others remain unexplained. Recorded for this sample are about 29,000 clones; roughly 80% of them occurred a single time. The ten largest clonotypes hold over 0.9% of the sample. What was sequenced was memory CD4+ T cells from blood. This specimen's cell subset or site label, per the study, means: total memory CD4 T cells sorted directly ex vivo, unstimulated. These receptors originate from a human donor in good health.

V gene TRBV7-7 combines with J gene TRBJ2-7; D possibly matches TRBD1 or TRBD2 (5 bases each). The CDR3 length is 15 residues. Trimming removed 5 bases at V and 0 bases at J, with 14 bases between. Germline CDR1 and CDR2: SSHAT and FNYEAQ (reference sequence). The CDR3 DNA reads TGTGCCAGCAGCCCGGGGACGTCTTACTCCTACGAGCAGTACTTC. It codes for CASSPGTSYSYEQYF.

This clone has a handful of counts. The rearrangement links TRBV5-4 to TRBJ2-5, with 10 bases identical to TRBD2. V lost 4 bases, J lost 5 bases, and 11 bases stayed unmatched. The CDR3 sequence is 16 residues long. Looked up from germline, CDR1 is SGHNT and CDR2 is YYREEE (reference sequence). The chain's CDR3 is CASSPQASGSTETQYF. In nucleotides, the CDR3 is TGTGCCAGCAGCCCACAGGCTAGCGGGAGTACGGAGACCCAGTACTTC.

The chain combines TRBV27 with TRBJ2-1, with TRBD2 matching over 14 bases. Germline CDR1 and CDR2: MNHEY and SMNVEV (reference sequence). The CDR3 is 15 amino acids. V trimming: 6 bases; J trimming: 6 bases; junction bases outside the gene matches: 4. The DNA for the CDR3 is TGTGCCAGCAGGGGGACTAGCGGGGGCCCCAATGAGCAGTTCTTC. It encodes CASRGTSGGPNEQFF.

V is TRBV28 and J is TRBJ1-2, with 10 bases fitting TRBD1. V trimming: 4 bases; J trimming: 2 bases; junction bases outside the gene matches: 10. CDR1 is MDHEN and CDR2 is SYDVKM in the germline V gene. The CDR3 runs to 17 residues. The DNA of the CDR3 is TGTGCCAGCAGTTCCCCTAGAAGGACAGGGGGAAACTATGGCTACACCTTC. It encodes CASSSPRRTGGNYGYTF.

V is TRBV7-9 and J is TRBJ2-3; D remains ambiguous. The V and J ends lost 1 base and 2 bases respectively, with 7 bases between them. The length of the CDR3 is 14 residues. CDR1 and CDR2 from the germline V gene are SEHNR and FQNEAQ (reference sequence). CDR3 sequence: CASSLGVNTDTQYF. In DNA, the CDR3 is TGTGCCAGCAGCTTAGGTGTCAACACAGATACGCAGTATTTT.

The chain uses TRBV5-5 and TRBJ1-3; 8 bases are shared with TRBD1. Germline-derived CDR1 and CDR2 are SGHKS and YYEKEE (reference sequence). The CDR3 spans 14 residues. The V segment lost 2 bases and the J segment 8 bases; nucleotides outside the gene matches: 6. DNA for the CDR3: TGTGCCAGCAGCTTAAATGTACAGGGGGACACCATATATTTT. Amino acid sequence: CASSLNVQGDTIYF.

There are a few counts of this clone. V and J are TRBV5-6 and TRBJ1-5; TRBD1 matches at 7 bases. CDR3 length equals 15 residues. CDR1 and CDR2 (germline): SGHDT, YYEEEE. With 0 bases clipped from V and 3 bases from J, the junction kept 3 bases outside the gene matches. The chain's CDR3 is CASSLGGGNNQPQHF. CDR3 sequence (DNA): TGTGCCAGCAGCTTGGGAGGGGGCAACAATCAGCCCCAGCATTTT.

The V call is TRBV6-5, the J call TRBJ2-5, with TRBD2 matching over 7 bases. The germline CDR1 and CDR2 sequences are MNHEY and SVGAGI. The V and J ends lost 6 bases and 3 bases, in that order; junction bases with no gene match: 10. This CDR3 region has 15 residues. The CDR3 here is CASSFLDGGKETQYF. The CDR3 nucleotides read TGTGCCAGCAGCTTTCTCGACGGGGGGAAAGAGACCCAGTACTTC.

V is TRBV30 and J is TRBJ2-7; 7 positions agree with TRBD1. This CDR3 region has 13 residues. CDR1 and CDR2 from the germline V gene are GTSNPN and SVGIG (reference sequence). The trim removed 5 bases at V and 2 bases at J, leaving 6 bases unmatched. The CDR3 nucleotides read TGTGCCTGGGGTAGGACAGGCACCTACGAGCAGTACTTC. This codes for CAWGRTGTYEQYF.

The chain is built from TRBV30 and TRBJ2-2; tentative D call: TRBD2 (6 bases). This CDR3 is 16 amino acids long. V lost 0 bases and J lost 4, with 15 bases in between. Germline-derived CDR1 and CDR2 are GTSNPN and SVGIG (reference sequence). CDR3 DNA sequence: TGTGCCTGGAGTGTACAGACTAGAAGTCTCACCGGGGAGCTGTTTTTT. Translation gives CAWSVQTRSLTGELFF.

CDR3 loop: CASSLSRGGRYTDTQYF. DNA of the CDR3: TGTGCCAGCAGTTTATCTCGGGGAGGACGGTACACAGATACGCAGTATTTT. The genes are TRBV27 and TRBJ2-3; a possible D gene is TRBD2 (6 bases). Trimming pared 0 bases from V and 2 bases from J, leaving 15 bases between. Per germline, CDR1 MNHEY and CDR2 SMNVEV (reference sequence). This CDR3 has 17 amino acids.

V gene TRBV18 combines with J gene TRBJ2-5; D uncertain. V was pared by 5 bases and J by 5 bases, with 12 bases between. CDR3 length: 13 amino acids. The germline CDR1 and CDR2 sequences are KGHSH and LQKENI. The CDR3 loop is CASSSQLSETQYF. The DNA of the CDR3 is TGTGCCAGCTCATCCCAGCTCTCGGAGACCCAGTACTTC.

The chain employs TRBV30 and TRBJ2-4, with D perhaps TRBD2 (6 bases). V gave up 3 bases and J gave up 1 base, with 16 bases separating them. Germline CDR1 reads GTSNPN; CDR2 reads SVGIG (reference sequence). CDR3 length equals 16 residues. The CDR3 spells CAWRDSQGLAKNIQYF. The CDR3 DNA follows: TGTGCCTGGAGGGATTCCCAGGGACTGGCCAAAAACATTCAGTACTTC.

The rearrangement links TRBV7-9 to TRBJ2-7; 9 positions agree with TRBD1. Unmatched junction bases numbered 6, after V lost 3 bases and J lost 6 bases. The CDR3 runs to 14 residues. CDR1 is SEHNR and CDR2 is FQNEAQ in the germline V gene (reference sequence). The CDR3 DNA reads TGTGCCAGCAGCTTGGGGGACAGGGCTGGCGAGCAGTACTTC. Its protein product is CASSLGDRAGEQYF.

V gene TRBV19 combines with J gene TRBJ2-1; D not certain. V lost 4 bases and J lost 12, with 13 bases in between. Germline assignment: CDR1 LNHDA and CDR2 SQIVND (reference sequence). The CDR3 has 12 amino acids. Here the CDR3 reads CASSTAGGWQFF. CDR3 nucleotide sequence: TGTGCCAGTAGTACCGCAGGCGGTTGGCAGTTCTTC.

The CDR3 nucleotides read TGTGCCAGCAGGGTAGGCGACGAGCAGTACTTC. Translated: CASRVGDEQYF. The chain uses TRBV7-8 and TRBJ2-7; D is uncertain. This CDR3 region has 11 residues. Germline lookup yields CDR1 SGHVS and CDR2 FQNEAQ. V lost 6 bases and J lost 5, with 8 bases in between. The full variable domain, rest sourced from reference TRBV7-8 and TRBJ2-7, is GAGVSQSPRYKVAKRGQDVALRCDPISGHVSLFWYQQALGQGPEFLTYFQNEAQLDKSGLPSDRFFAERPEGSVSTLKIQRTQQEDSAVYLCASRVGDEQYFGPGTRLTVT.

The V and J genes are TRBV7-6 and TRBJ1-3; D might be TRBD1 (6 bases). Germline-derived CDR1 and CDR2 are SGHVS and FNYEAQ. Trimming left V 7 bases short and J 3 bases short, with 10 bases between. The CDR3 sequence is 13 residues long. The CDR3 DNA follows: TGTGCCAGCACCCCCAGGGGTGGAAACACCATATATTTT. The encoded protein is CASTPRGGNTIYF.

This sequence joins TRBV6-1 and TRBJ2-4, with TRBD1 matching 9 bases. The V gene's germline CDR1 is MNHNS and CDR2 SASEGT. This CDR3 region has 15 residues. V lost 4 bases and J lost 0; bases outside the gene matches: 1. CDR3 loop: CASSGDRAAKNIQYF. The CDR3, as DNA: TGTGCCAGCAGTGGGGACAGGGCAGCCAAAAACATTCAGTACTTC.

The chain couples TRBV6-5 to TRBJ2-7; 7 positions agree with TRBD1. The CDR3 is 15 amino acids. Germline values: CDR1 MNHEY, CDR2 SVGAGI. V lost 4 bases to trimming and J lost 1 base; unmatched junction nucleotides: 7. CDR3 protein: CASSSTRTGSYEQYF. The CDR3 region has the DNA TGTGCCAGCAGTTCTACCCGGACAGGTTCCTACGAGCAGTACTTC.

V and J are TRBV20-1 and TRBJ2-2; D remains ambiguous. This CDR3 contains 11 residues. Trimming shortened V by 1 base and J by 8 bases, and 5 bases separated the two germline ends. Germline V lookup: CDR1 DFQATT, CDR2 SNEGSKA (reference sequence). The CDR3 coding sequence is TGCAGTGCTAGAGTTTTTGGGGAGCTGTTTTTT. It specifies CSARVFGELFF.

In nucleotides, the CDR3 is TGTGCCAGCAGTGAGGGGGCAGGAACCTACACAGATACGCAGTATTTT. It yields the protein CASSEGAGTYTDTQYF. V is TRBV2 and J is TRBJ2-3, with D possibly being TRBD1 (6 bases). The CDR3 length is 16 residues. The V gene lost 3 bases and the J gene lost 2 bases, with 15 bases spanning the gap. In germline, CDR1 is SNHLY, CDR2 FYNNEI. The full variable domain, rest sourced from reference TRBV2 and TRBJ2-3, is EPEVTQTPSHQVTQMGQEVILRCVPISNHLYFYWYRQILGQKVEFLVSFYNNEISEKSEIFDDQFSVERPDGSNFTLKIRSTKLEDSAMYFCASSEGAGTYTDTQYFGPGTRLTVL.

V gene TRBV7-8 combines with J gene TRBJ2-7; D uncertain. The CDR3 loop spans 14 amino acids. Trimming took off 3 bases at V and 2 bases at J, with 11 bases between the two ends. Looked up from germline, CDR1 is SGHVS and CDR2 is FQNEAQ. The CDR3 loop reads CASSFLTPPYEQYF. The DNA for the CDR3 is TGTGCCAGCAGCTTCTTGACACCTCCCTACGAGCAGTACTTC.

This chain uses TRBV7-9 with TRBJ2-2; 9 bases are shared with TRBD1. J lost 7 bases, V lost 6 bases, and 9 bases had no gene match. Germline loops: CDR1 SEHNR, CDR2 FQNEAQ (reference sequence). The CDR3 runs 15 residues. Here the CDR3 DNA reads TGTGCCAGCAGATCGAACAGGGGGCTTGGCGGGGAGCTGTTTTTT. Translated, it gives CASRSNRGLGGELFF.

The CDR3 DNA is TGTGCCAGCAGCTCGCGGACAGGCAGTTCACCCCTCCACTTT. It is translated as CASSSRTGSSPLHF. V and J are TRBV5-4 and TRBJ1-6; 7 positions match TRBD1. V dropped 3 bases and J dropped 9; count of bases not matched to a gene: 6. Germline V CDR1 and CDR2: SGHNT, YYREEE (reference sequence). The CDR3 is made up of 14 amino acids.

The rearrangement links TRBV6-4 to TRBJ1-1; 7 bases match TRBD1. The CDR3 is made up of 14 amino acids. The germline gives CDR1 MRHNA, CDR2 SNTAGT. The J segment lost 7 bases and the V segment lost 6 bases, leaving 11 bases of the junction unmatched. This chain's CDR3 is CASSRDKTGDEAFF. Here the CDR3 DNA reads TGTGCCAGCAGCAGAGATAAAACAGGGGATGAAGCTTTCTTT.

The genes are TRBV19 and TRBJ1-2; no definite D call. The CDR3 has 13 amino acids. The germline CDR1 and CDR2 sequences are LNHDA and SQIVND (reference sequence). V shed 6 bases and J shed 5 bases, with 13 bases lying between them. The CDR3 is CASRRDTGYGYTF. The DNA for the CDR3 is TGTGCCAGTAGGCGAGACACCGGATATGGCTACACCTTC.

The chain carries TRBV4-1 and TRBJ1-4; 11 bases agree with TRBD1. V lost 0 bases and J lost 8; bases outside the gene matches: 5. Germline values: CDR1 MGHRA, CDR2 YSYEKL. The CDR3 has 16 amino acids. In DNA form, the CDR3 reads TGCGCCAGCAGCCAAGAGGGACAGGGGGTACGCGAAAAACTGTTTTTT. As protein: CASSQEGQGVREKLFF.

CDR3 loop: CASSLERTQGEFF. The CDR3 DNA reads TGTGCCAGCAGCTTAGAAAGGACGCAGGGGGAGTTCTTC. The gene calls are TRBV7-9 and TRBJ2-1; 7 bases match TRBD1. The CDR3 loop spans 13 amino acids. J lost 14 bases, V lost 1 base, and 8 bases had no gene match. Germline CDR1 SEHNR, CDR2 FQNEAQ (reference sequence). Drawing the rest from reference TRBV7-9 and TRBJ2-1, the complete variable domain is DTGVSQNPRHKITKRGQNVTFRCDPISEHNRLYWYRQTLGQGPEFLTYFQNEAQLEKSRLLSDRFSAERPKGSFSTLEIQRTEQGDSAMYLCASSLERTQGEFFGPGTRLTVL.

This clone was observed once. V gene TRBV5-1 combines with J gene TRBJ2-1, with 7 bases that match TRBD2. The V and J ends lost 1 base and 8 bases, in that order; junction bases with no gene match: 15. Germline assignment: CDR1 SGHRS and CDR2 YFSETQ. CDR3 length: 17 amino acids. CDR3 coding DNA: TGCGCCAGCAGCTTGAAAGTAGGGCAGCTAGCGGTCGATGAGCAGTTCTTC. Encoded protein: CASSLKVGQLAVDEQFF. Variable domain in full (rest from reference TRBV5-1 and TRBJ2-1): KAGVTQTPRYLIKTRGQQVTLSCSPISGHRSVSWYQQTPGQGLQFLFEYFSETQRNKGNFPGRFSGRQFSNSRSEMNVSTLELGDSALYLCASSLKVGQLAVDEQFFGPGTRLTVL.

The V gene is TRBV6-6, the J gene TRBJ1-3, with D possibly being TRBD1 (5 bases). V lost 0 bases and J 0 bases, leaving 9 bases between the germline ends. CDR3 length equals 16 residues. CDR1 is MNHNY, CDR2 SVGAGI, per germline (reference sequence). This chain's CDR3 is CASSYSSGNSGNTIYF. CDR3 bases: TGTGCCAGCAGTTACTCGTCAGGGAACTCTGGAAACACCATATATTTT.

J is TRBJ2-5 and V is TRBV5-1; D possibly corresponds to TRBD2 (6 bases). Germline V CDR1 and CDR2: SGHRS, YFSETQ. The CDR3 contains 14 residues. Trimming left V 6 bases short and J 5 bases short, with 17 bases between. The CDR3 reads CASKEAGRRETQYF. The CDR3 DNA reads TGCGCCAGCAAGGAGGCGGGGCGCCGGGAGACCCAGTACTTC.

This clone has just a few counts. This chain joins TRBV27 and TRBJ2-3; D is ambiguous. Trimming shortened V by 2 bases and J by 1 base, and 7 bases separated the two germline ends. Looked up from germline, CDR1 is MNHEY and CDR2 is SMNVEV (reference sequence). The CDR3 loop spans 14 amino acids. The CDR3 is CASSLVVRTDTQYF. In DNA, the CDR3 is TGTGCCAGCAGTTTAGTGGTTCGCACAGATACGCAGTATTTT.